The rows below give T cell receptor beta chains drawn from one sample of a study of blood T cell repertoires in COVID-19. Data came from immunoSEQ multiplex PCR; TCRdb stores just in-frame clones and leaves some out. The sample records about 110,000 clones, nearly 90% being singletons. Sequences were obtained from peripheral blood. The receptors shown here come from a woman in her 70s who had recovered from COVID-19. Both conserved end residues are trimmed from each CDR3. Expanded clones are given a class, and other clones once, few, many or no size at all.

NA TRBJ2-7 TRBV7-2 11 ASSSTGGGGQY
NA TRBJ1-2 TRBV7-2 14 ASSPRNRGQSYGYT
once TRBJ2-3 TRBV11-3 12 ASSYGGVRDTQY
NA TRBJ2-7 TRBV19 14 ASSTPRGGGTYEQY
once TRBJ1-4 TRBV7-2 13 ASSFNRATNEKLF
NA TRBJ1-4 TRBV7-9 14 ASSLGQLATNEKLF
once TRBJ1-1 TRBV2 11 ASSDQGNTEAF
NA TRBJ2-7 TRBV3-1/TRBV3-2 13 ASSTRTSGRYEQY
NA TRBJ1-2 TRBV4-2 12 ASSRGAGAEENT
NA TRBJ1-1 TRBV5-6 12 ASSTYDRNTEAF
NA TRBJ2-3 TRBV24-1 14 ATSGTSGGVADTQY
NA TRBJ1-1 TRBV4-1 14 ASSQAVGQGSTEAF
NA TRBJ2-1 TRBV9 10 ASSARSGEQF
NA TRBJ1-2 TRBV14 14 ASSRQPGTVTYGYT
NA TRBJ2-7 TRBV7-9 12 ASSQQRGSYEQY
NA TRBJ2-3 TRBV5-1 16 ASSPLEGSGGAGDTQY
once TRBJ2-7 TRBV19 16 ASSMRRTGGPSSYEQY
NA TRBJ2-7 TRBV5-1 13 ASSLVWDSSYEQY
NA TRBJ2-5 TRBV21-1 13 ASSKRGTGQETQY
NA TRBJ1-2 TRBV5-4 10 ASRPDSYGYT
once TRBJ1-1 TRBV27 13 ASSPRQGRNTEAF
NA TRBJ2-5 TRBV15 12 ATSAWGPQETQY
NA TRBJ2-1 TRBV6-6 11 ASSYGRSSEQF
NA TRBJ2-1 TRBV6-6 14 ASSLAGGSSYNEQF
NA TRBJ2-7 TRBV5-1 13 ASSLLAGGGGEQY
NA TRBJ2-4 TRBV20-1 9 SATHQDREY
NA TRBJ1-4 TRBV18 11 ASSRREAEKLF
NA TRBJ1-3 TRBV9 11 ASSAHTGNTIY
NA TRBJ2-5 TRBV6-5 13 ASTLGQRYQETQY